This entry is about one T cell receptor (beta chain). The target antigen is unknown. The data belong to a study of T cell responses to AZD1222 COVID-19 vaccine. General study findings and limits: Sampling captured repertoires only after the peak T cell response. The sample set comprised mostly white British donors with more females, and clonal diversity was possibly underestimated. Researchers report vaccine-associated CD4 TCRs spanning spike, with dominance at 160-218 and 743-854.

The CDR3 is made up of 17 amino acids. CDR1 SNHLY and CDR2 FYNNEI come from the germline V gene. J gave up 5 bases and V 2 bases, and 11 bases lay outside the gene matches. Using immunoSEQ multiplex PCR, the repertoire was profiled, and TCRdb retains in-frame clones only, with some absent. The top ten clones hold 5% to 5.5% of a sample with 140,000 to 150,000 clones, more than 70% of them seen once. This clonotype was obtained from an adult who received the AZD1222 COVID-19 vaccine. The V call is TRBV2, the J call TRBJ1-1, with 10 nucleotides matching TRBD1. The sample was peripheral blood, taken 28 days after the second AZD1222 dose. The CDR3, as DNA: TGTGCCAGCAGTGAATCGATCATTGGGACAGGGGTAACTGAAGCTTTCTTT. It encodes CASSESIIGTGVTEAFF.